These 7 T cell receptor beta chains came from one sample sequenced in a study of control samples from healthy donors and cancer patients. Repertoires were generated with immunoSEQ multiplex PCR, while TCRdb's copy carries only in-frame clones and drops some. The sample consists of about 92,000 clones, almost 85% of them appearing once. The sequenced sample consisted of blood. These TCRs come from a woman aged 55 to 70 in good health.

The chain links TRBV3-1 (or the pseudogene TRBV3-2) to TRBJ2-1; 10 positions agree with TRBD2. The CDR3 has 21 amino acids. In germline, CDR1 is LGHDT, CDR2 YNNKEL (reference sequence). Trimming cost V 0 bases and J 5 bases; bases outside gene matches: 19. The chain's CDR3 is CASSQDQVGDYLAGENNEQFF. The DNA of the CDR3 is TGTGCCAGCAGCCAAGACCAAGTTGGCGACTATCTAGCGGGGGAGAACAATGAGCAGTTCTTC.

This chain links TRBV10-3 with TRBJ2-7; tentatively, D is TRBD1 (5 bases). The CDR3 runs 13 residues. CDR1 and CDR2 from the germline V gene are ENHRY and SYGVKD. V was clipped by 5 bases and J by 3 bases, with 11 bases between them. The CDR3 here is CAISPPRGYEQYF. The CDR3 DNA reads TGTGCCATCAGTCCTCCTAGGGGCTACGAGCAGTACTTC.

This clone turned up a few times. This chain uses TRBV5-1 with TRBJ2-1; the D gene could be TRBD1 or TRBD2 (6 bases each). There are 17 residues in the CDR3. Germline-derived CDR1 and CDR2 are SGHRS and YFSETQ. The V and J ends lost 0 bases and 6 bases respectively, with 19 bases between them. CDR3 residues: CASSLELGGMIGNEQFF. The CDR3 DNA reads TGCGCCAGCAGCTTGGAACTAGGGGGGATGATCGGCAATGAGCAGTTCTTC.

The V gene is TRBV7-9, the J gene TRBJ1-3; TRBD1 might be the D (5 bases). The CDR3 totals 15 residues. Germline loops: CDR1 SEHNR, CDR2 FQNEAQ (reference sequence). Trimming cost V 10 bases and J 1 base, with 17 bases left between them. The CDR3 sequence: CATHPGPQSGNTIYF. The CDR3 DNA sequence: TGTGCCACCCACCCGGGACCGCAATCTGGAAACACCATATATTTT.

The chain combines TRBV10-3 with TRBJ2-3, with 9 bases identical to TRBD2. From germline, CDR1 is ENHRY and CDR2 SYGVKD. This CDR3 spans 15 amino acids. The J segment lost 1 base and the V segment lost 3 bases, leaving 2 bases of the junction unmatched. CDR3 in amino acids: CAISDASGGTDTQYF. Here the CDR3 DNA reads TGTGCCATCAGTGACGCTAGCGGGGGCACAGATACGCAGTATTTT.

This clone was recorded a few times. The chain recombines TRBV28 with TRBJ1-4; no firm D call. Germline assignment: CDR1 MDHEN and CDR2 SYDVKM. The CDR3 contains 14 residues. With 1 base removed from V and 3 bases from J, the gap between germline ends came to 6 bases. CDR3 nucleotide sequence: TGTGCCAGCAGTTTATACATTGCTAATGAAAAACTGTTTTTT. It yields the protein CASSLYIANEKLFF.

The chain carries TRBV9 and TRBJ1-1; the match to TRBD1 covers 8 bases. With V trimmed by 0 bases and J by 2 bases, 6 bases remained unmatched. The CDR3 spans 16 residues. In germline, CDR1 is SGDLS, CDR2 YYNGEE. In DNA form, the CDR3 reads TGTGCCAGCAGCGTAGTTCCAGGGGGCTCTAACACTGAAGCTTTCTTT. This translates into CASSVVPGGSNTEAFF.